The source of this TCR beta chain is a study of siplizumab effects on memory and regulatory T cells. V was pared by 0 bases and J by 4 bases, with 2 bases of the junction left unmatched. CDR3 length equals 15 residues. Germline V lookup: CDR1 MNHEY, CDR2 SVGAGI. The table came from immunoSEQ multiplex PCR; TCRdb's copy has only in-frame clones and leaves some out. The sample lists 80,000 to 130,000 clones; 80% to 95% were seen once. Sequencing used CD4+ T cells sorted from blood. This TCR was sampled from a human donor in good health. Some clones in this sample may be carry-over from other donors' samples. The chain joins TRBV6-5 to TRBJ2-3; 9 bases line up with TRBD2. The CDR3 nucleotides read TGTGCCAGCAGTTACTCGGCGGGAGGGGCAGATACGCAGTATTTT. This encodes CASSYSAGGADTQYF.